Following are 25 T cell receptor beta chains from one sample sequenced in a study of blood T cell repertoires in COVID-19. Repertoires were generated with immunoSEQ multiplex PCR, while TCRdb's copy carries only in-frame clones and drops some. The sample has 55,000 to 70,000 clones, nearly 90% seen once; the top ten hold around 3.5%. The source material was peripheral blood. These receptors originate from a woman aged 45 to 65 with COVID-19, enrolled during active disease.

The rearrangement uses TRBV3-1 (or the pseudogene TRBV3-2) and TRBJ2-7; 12 bases are shared with TRBD2. Germline CDR1 reads LGHDT; CDR2 reads YNNKEL (reference sequence). Losses at the gene ends were 3 bases for V and 4 bases for J; bases not matched to a gene: 7. This CDR3 is 16 amino acids long. In DNA, the CDR3 is TGTGCCAGCAGCCAGAGACTAGCGGGAGAGGGGTACGAGCAGTACTTC. Residues: CASSQRLAGEGYEQYF.

This sequence joins TRBV2 and TRBJ2-7, with 8 bases fitting TRBD2. CDR3 length: 19 residues. The J segment lost 7 bases and the V segment lost 7 bases, leaving 27 bases of the junction unmatched. Germline V gene data show CDR1 as SNHLY and CDR2 as FYNNEI. This chain's CDR3 is CASTRKGETSARRVGEQYF. CDR3 sequence (DNA): TGTGCCAGCACTCGAAAGGGAGAGACTAGCGCGAGGAGGGTGGGGGAGCAGTACTTC.

The gene calls are TRBV3-1 (or the pseudogene TRBV3-2) and TRBJ2-5, with D possibly being TRBD2 (5 bases). Trimming pared 3 bases from V and 6 bases from J, leaving 8 bases between. Germline V gives CDR1 LGHDT, CDR2 YNNKEL (reference sequence). This CDR3 is 12 amino acids long. CDR3 DNA sequence: TGTGCCAGCAGCCAGGAGCGGAAGACCCAGTACTTC. It yields the protein CASSQERKTQYF.

The chain couples TRBV5-5 to TRBJ2-3; D is possibly TRBD1 (7 bases). V lost 5 bases to trimming and J lost 6 bases, with 13 bases between them. The CDR3 spans 13 residues. Germline V gene data show CDR1 as SGHKS and CDR2 as YYEKEE (reference sequence). CDR3 sequence: CASSSQGRDTQYF. CDR3 nucleotide sequence: TGTGCCAGCAGTTCACAGGGGAGGGATACGCAGTATTTT.

The V call is TRBV9, the J call TRBJ2-7; TRBD1 matches at 10 bases. J gave up 4 bases and V 4 bases, and 14 bases lay outside the gene matches. The CDR3 has 17 residues. Germline CDR1 and CDR2: SGDLS and YYNGEE. The CDR3 here is CASSPTIGTGALYEQYF. The CDR3 nucleotides are TGTGCCAGCAGCCCTACCATAGGGACAGGGGCCTTATACGAGCAGTACTTC.

This chain joins TRBV2 and TRBJ2-2, with D perhaps TRBD1 (6 bases). V gave up 6 bases and J gave up 4 bases, with 12 bases separating them. CDR1 is SNHLY, CDR2 FYNNEI, per germline. The CDR3 runs to 14 residues. CDR3 residues: CASSGDRRTGELFF. In DNA, the CDR3 is TGTGCCAGCAGCGGTGACAGGCGCACCGGGGAGCTGTTTTTT.

V gene TRBV7-9 combines with J gene TRBJ2-3, with 7 bases lining up with TRBD1. V shed 3 bases and J 11 bases; nucleotides not matched to a gene: 11. Germline V gene data show CDR1 as SEHNR and CDR2 as FQNEAQ (reference sequence). The CDR3 has 14 amino acids. CDR3 DNA sequence: TGTGCCAGCAGCTTTAGCCCCACAGGGGTGGAGCAGTATTTT. It specifies CASSFSPTGVEQYF.

This chain uses TRBV30 with TRBJ1-6, with a weak D call TRBD1 (5 bases). Trimming pared 8 bases from V and 13 bases from J, leaving 18 bases between. Germline lookup yields CDR1 GTSNPN and CDR2 SVGIG (reference sequence). This CDR3 spans 12 amino acids. CDR3 amino acids: CAGVLQGSPLHF. The CDR3 bases are TGTGCCGGGGTCTTGCAGGGCTCCCCCCTCCACTTT.

V is TRBV14 and J is TRBJ2-2; the D gene is possibly TRBD2 (5 bases). The CDR3 totals 14 residues. Trimming removed 4 bases at V and 5 bases at J, with 11 bases between. Germline CDR1 reads SGHDN; CDR2 reads FVKESK. The DNA for the CDR3 is TGTGCCAGCAGCCTCAGGACTGGGACCGGGGAGCTGTTTTTT. Translation: CASSLRTGTGELFF.

The chain recombines TRBV18 with TRBJ2-4; 9 bases line up with TRBD1. CDR3 size: 14 residues. Germline V gene sequence: CDR1 KGHSH, CDR2 LQKENI. The J segment lost 11 bases and the V segment lost 3 bases, leaving 8 bases of the junction unmatched. The CDR3 DNA reads TGTGCCAGCTCACCGGGACAGGGAGGTTCCCTTCAGTACTTC. It encodes CASSPGQGGSLQYF.

This CDR3 is CAWYRAAGNTIYF. The CDR3, as DNA: TGTGCCTGGTACAGGGCTGCTGGAAACACCATATATTTT. The V call is TRBV30, the J call TRBJ1-3; possible D gene TRBD1, 6 bases. Deletions cut 5 bases from V and 2 bases from J, with 10 bases between. This CDR3 has 13 residues. Germline values: CDR1 GTSNPN, CDR2 SVGIG (reference sequence).

J is TRBJ2-5 and V is TRBV11-2; 10 positions match TRBD1. This CDR3 spans 16 amino acids. Germline V gene data show CDR1 as SGHAT and CDR2 as FQNNGV. J gave up 5 bases and V 1 base, and 7 bases lay outside the gene matches. The CDR3 region is CASSLGGTGVWETQYF. As DNA, the CDR3 is TGTGCCAGCAGCTTAGGTGGGACAGGGGTTTGGGAGACCCAGTACTTC.

Comment on this clone: At one boundary the junction diverges from the germline segment, which might be a read error. The gene calls are TRBV29-1 and TRBJ2-7, with 11 bases aligning to TRBD2. Germline CDR1 SQVTM, CDR2 ANQGSEA. This CDR3 comprises 14 residues. The CDR3: CSVEDTSGSYEQYF. Written as DNA, the CDR3 is TGCAGCGTCGAAGATACTAGCGGGAGCTACGAGCAGTACTTC.

This chain joins TRBV7-8 and TRBJ2-7; D is possibly TRBD2 (7 bases). Trimming took off 5 bases at V and 6 bases at J, with 14 bases between the two ends. CDR1 and CDR2 from the germline V gene are SGHVS and FQNEAQ. The CDR3 totals 13 residues. This CDR3 is CASSAGRGFEQYF. The CDR3 region has the DNA TGTGCCAGCAGCGCAGGGAGGGGGTTCGAGCAGTACTTC. The whole variable domain, filled in from reference TRBV7-8 and TRBJ2-7, reads GAGVSQSPRYKVAKRGQDVALRCDPISGHVSLFWYQQALGQGPEFLTYFQNEAQLDKSGLPSDRFFAERPEGSVSTLKIQRTQQEDSAVYLCASSAGRGFEQYFGPGTRLTVT.

The J gene is TRBJ1-3, the V gene TRBV11-2; the D is unclear. This CDR3 is built from 14 residues. V shed 2 bases and J shed 0 bases, with 5 bases lying between them. Germline CDR1 reads SGHAT; CDR2 reads FQNNGV. In DNA form, the CDR3 reads TGTGCCAGCAGCTTACTCGGCTCTGGAAACACCATATATTTT. It is translated as CASSLLGSGNTIYF.

In DNA form, the CDR3 reads TGCGCCAGCAGCTTGACATCTAGCGGCCTCTCCTACAATGAGCAGTTCTTC. Translation gives CASSLTSSGLSYNEQFF. This chain uses TRBV5-1 with TRBJ2-1; 7 bases map to TRBD2. V lost 1 base, J lost 0 bases, and 7 bases stayed unmatched. This CDR3 comprises 17 residues. The V gene's germline CDR1 is SGHRS and CDR2 YFSETQ.

J is TRBJ2-2 and V is TRBV5-6, with D perhaps TRBD2 (6 bases). The length of the CDR3 is 16 residues. In germline, CDR1 is SGHDT, CDR2 YYEEEE. The V and J ends lost 4 bases and 3 bases respectively, with 16 bases between them. CDR3 DNA sequence: TGTGCCAGCAGCACCCCGGGGAGCGGGCACACCGGGGAGCTGTTTTTT. Translated: CASSTPGSGHTGELFF.

This clone has only one observation. The chain combines TRBV19 with TRBJ2-2; D may be TRBD1 (6 bases). Between the trimmed V and J ends, which lost 3 bases and 6 bases, there was a span of 11 bases. Germline V CDR1 and CDR2: LNHDA, SQIVND (reference sequence). CDR3 length: 14 amino acids. The CDR3: CASSITGSAGELFF. The CDR3, as DNA: TGTGCCAGTAGTATTACAGGGTCTGCCGGGGAGCTGTTTTTT.

The V call is TRBV6-2 or TRBV6-3, the J call TRBJ1-2, with a tentative D call TRBD1 (5 bases). The CDR3 runs 17 residues. V was cut by 2 bases and J by 5 bases, with 21 bases left in between. Germline loops: CDR1 MNHEY, CDR2 SVGEGT. The CDR3 here is CASSYGPGRNSRYGYTF. The DNA for the CDR3 is TGTGCCAGCAGTTACGGTCCAGGGCGTAATTCACGATATGGCTACACCTTC.

The rearrangement joins TRBV28 to TRBJ1-6; unclear D gene. Deletions cut 2 bases from V and 5 bases from J, with 7 bases between. The CDR3 length is 14 residues. Germline CDR1 MDHEN, CDR2 SYDVKM. This CDR3 is CASSLGGDNSPLHF. CDR3 coding DNA: TGTGCCAGCAGTTTAGGTGGAGATAATTCACCCCTCCACTTT.

The chain uses TRBV5-1 and TRBJ2-3, with TRBD2 as a possible D gene (5 bases). V dropped 1 base and J dropped 0 bases, with 12 bases sitting between them. This CDR3 has 16 amino acids. CDR1 is SGHRS and CDR2 is YFSETQ in the germline V gene. The CDR3 nucleotides read TGCGCCAGCAGCTTGACAACTAGTACTAGCACAGATACGCAGTATTTT. Translation: CASSLTTSTSTDTQYF.

DNA for the CDR3: TGTGCCAGCAGCCCCAGGGGGGTTAGCACAGATACGCAGTATTTT. This sequence encodes CASSPRGVSTDTQYF. The chain carries TRBV9 and TRBJ2-3; possibly TRBD1 for D (7 bases). Deletions cut 4 bases from V and 0 bases from J, with 12 bases between. There are 15 residues in the CDR3. CDR1 and CDR2 from the germline V gene are SGDLS and YYNGEE.

The rearrangement links TRBV10-2 to TRBJ2-2; D is possibly TRBD1 (6 bases). The length of the CDR3 is 17 residues. The germline V gene encodes CDR1 WSHSY and CDR2 SAAADI. V was clipped by 3 bases and J by 3 bases, with 17 bases between them. In DNA, the CDR3 is TGCGCCAGCAGTGAAATCCCGACAGGTCCACACACCGGGGAGCTGTTTTTT. Translated: CASSEIPTGPHTGELFF.

V and J are TRBV12-3 or TRBV12-4 and TRBJ2-2; D is perhaps TRBD2 (6 bases). This CDR3 comprises 12 residues. V was shortened by 11 bases and J by 2 bases, with 9 bases between the two germline ends. CDR3 in amino acids: CASGTNTGELFF. CDR3 nucleotide sequence: TGTGCCTCCGGGACTAACACCGGGGAGCTGTTTTTT.

This clone was counted a few times. CDR3 residues: CASSEGAELNTEAFF. CDR3 in DNA: TGTGCCAGCAGTGAAGGGGCAGAGTTGAACACTGAAGCTTTCTTT. The rearrangement uses TRBV6-1 and TRBJ1-1; no clear D. The CDR3 has 15 amino acids. Per the germline V gene, CDR1 is MNHNS and CDR2 is SASEGT. V lost 1 base and J lost 0, with 9 bases in between.